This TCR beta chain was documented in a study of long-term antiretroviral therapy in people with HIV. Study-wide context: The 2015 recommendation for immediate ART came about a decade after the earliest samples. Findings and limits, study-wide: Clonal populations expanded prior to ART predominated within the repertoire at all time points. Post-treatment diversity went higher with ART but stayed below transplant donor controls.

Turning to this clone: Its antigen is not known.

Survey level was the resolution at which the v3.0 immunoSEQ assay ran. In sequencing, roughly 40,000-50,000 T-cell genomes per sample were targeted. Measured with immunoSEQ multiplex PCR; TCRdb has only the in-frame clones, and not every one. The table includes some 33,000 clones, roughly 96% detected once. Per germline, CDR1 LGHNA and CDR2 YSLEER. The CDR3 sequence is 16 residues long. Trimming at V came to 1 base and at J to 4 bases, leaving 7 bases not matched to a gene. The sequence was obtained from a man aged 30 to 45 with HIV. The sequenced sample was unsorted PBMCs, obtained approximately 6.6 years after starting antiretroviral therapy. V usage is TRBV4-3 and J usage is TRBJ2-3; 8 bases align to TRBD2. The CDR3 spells CASSQVWRGAADTQYF. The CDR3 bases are TGCGCCAGCAGCCAAGTATGGCGGGGGGCCGCAGATACGCAGTATTTT.